The 20 T cell receptor beta chains given below trace back to one sample, sequenced in a study of T cell responses to AZD1222 COVID-19 vaccine. Profiling relied on immunoSEQ multiplex PCR, and the TCRdb table lists in-frame clones only, not all of them. The table lists roughly 60,000 clones, roughly 90% of them singletons. This sample comprised peripheral blood, obtained on day 0 of AZD1222 vaccination. The source of these receptors is an adult in good health.

This chain joins TRBV21-1 and TRBJ1-5; the table names TRBD1, a call not compared with the DNA. TRBV21-1 counts as a pseudogene. This CDR3 contains 15 residues. The CDR3 coding sequence is TGTGCCAGCAGCAAAATTCACAGGCGCAATCAGCCCCAGCATTTT. It yields the protein CASSKIHRRNQPQHF.

The chain employs TRBV4-1 and TRBJ2-1; 12 bases map to TRBD2. CDR3 length: 17 amino acids. Trimming at V came to 4 bases and at J to 5 bases, leaving 9 bases not matched to a gene. Germline CDR1 is MGHRA and CDR2 is YSYEKL. The chain's CDR3 is CASSPRGRLAGDNEQFF. The CDR3 DNA sequence: TGCGCCAGCAGCCCCCGGGGGAGACTAGCGGGGGACAATGAGCAGTTCTTC.

CDR3 in DNA: TGTGCCAGCAGCTTGGCAGGGAGGAACACTGAAGCTTTCTTT. This sequence encodes CASSLAGRNTEAFF. J is TRBJ1-1 and V is TRBV7-3; D is perhaps TRBD1 (5 bases). V lost 3 bases and J lost 1, with 9 bases in between. Per germline, CDR1 SGHTA and CDR2 FQGTGA. There are 14 residues in the CDR3.

This rearrangement joins TRBV30 to TRBJ1-3; D unclear. CDR3 length: 11 residues. Trimming shortened V by 3 bases and J by 3 bases, and 3 bases separated the two germline ends. Germline V gene sequence: CDR1 GTSNPN, CDR2 SVGIG (reference sequence). CDR3 DNA: TGTGCCTGGAGCATTGGAAACACCATATATTTT. This sequence encodes CAWSIGNTIYF.

The J gene is TRBJ2-1, the V gene TRBV18; D remains ambiguous. The CDR3 totals 11 residues. Germline CDR1 KGHSH, CDR2 LQKENI. Trimming stripped 3 bases from V and 8 bases from J, with 5 bases between. The CDR3 loop is CASSPGDEQFF. The CDR3 DNA follows: TGTGCCAGCTCACCCGGCGATGAGCAGTTCTTC.

This chain connects TRBV7-9 to TRBJ1-1; D unresolved. This CDR3 is 15 amino acids long. The V end was cut by 5 bases, the J end by 0 bases, with 13 bases between. Germline-derived CDR1 and CDR2 are SEHNR and FQNEAQ (reference sequence). CDR3 loop: CASSTRNGVNTEAFF. The CDR3 DNA follows: TGTGCCAGCAGCACTAGAAACGGGGTGAACACTGAAGCTTTCTTT.

The chain joins TRBV10-3 to TRBJ1-6; no firm D call. Per germline, CDR1 ENHRY and CDR2 SYGVKD. Trimming shortened V by 7 bases and J by 8 bases, and 12 bases separated the two germline ends. This CDR3 is built from 13 residues. CDR3 sequence (DNA): TGTGCCATCAAAAACAGATTGGATTCACCCCTCCACTTT. This sequence encodes CAIKNRLDSPLHF.

The chain uses TRBV19 and TRBJ2-1; TRBD1 might be the D (5 bases). The CDR3 has 15 residues. Germline loops: CDR1 LNHDA, CDR2 SQIVND (reference sequence). The V end lost 5 bases, the J end lost 4 bases, and 15 bases lay between the germline ends. The CDR3 loop is CASSPLRVGYNEQFF. CDR3 bases: TGTGCCAGTAGTCCCCTCAGGGTGGGATACAATGAGCAGTTCTTC.

This chain links TRBV11-2 with TRBJ1-3, with D unresolved. The CDR3 extends over 16 amino acids. V was pared by 4 bases and J by 2 bases, with 15 bases between. The germline CDR1 and CDR2 sequences are SGHAT and FQNNGV. DNA for the CDR3: TGTGCCAGCAGCTCCACCCCCGATCACACTGGAAACACCATATATTTT. Its translation is CASSSTPDHTGNTIYF.

The chain joins TRBV10-3 to TRBJ2-5; possible D gene TRBD2, 6 bases. V was cut by 4 bases and J by 7 bases, with 13 bases left in between. Germline CDR1 is ENHRY and CDR2 is SYGVKD. The CDR3 has 13 amino acids. The CDR3 region is CAISGGDSATQYF. CDR3 nucleotides: TGTGCCATCAGTGGAGGGGACTCCGCGACCCAGTACTTC.

This chain uses TRBV10-1 with TRBJ1-2; D is uncertain. Germline V CDR1 and CDR2: WNHNN, SYGVQD (reference sequence). The CDR3 loop spans 13 amino acids. The V end lost 6 bases, the J end lost 2 bases, and 10 bases lay between the germline ends. Written as DNA, the CDR3 is TGCGCCAGCAGCCCCGAGCAGAACTATGGCTACACCTTC. Residues: CASSPEQNYGYTF.

The chain couples TRBV3-1 (or the pseudogene TRBV3-2) to TRBJ1-2; D might be TRBD1 (5 bases). Trimming took 0 bases from V and 6 from J, leaving 17 bases between them. The germline CDR1 and CDR2 sequences are LGHDT and YNNKEL (reference sequence). The CDR3 spans 16 residues. The DNA of the CDR3 is TGTGCCAGCAGCCAAGAGGGGCGACAGTGGATTAATGGCTACACCTTC. Translating it yields CASSQEGRQWINGYTF.

The rearrangement uses TRBV6-5 and TRBJ1-4; D gene uncertain. The germline V gene encodes CDR1 MNHEY and CDR2 SVGAGI. CDR3 length: 12 residues. V lost 6 bases to trimming and J lost 11 bases, with 13 bases between them. The DNA of the CDR3 is TGTGCCAGCAGCATCGCCAGTCGGAAACTGTTTTTT. Protein: CASSIASRKLFF.

This clone was seen a single time. The same CDR3 arises from other DNA sequences in this sample as well. The chain joins TRBV12-5 to TRBJ1-1; D gene ambiguous. Between the trimmed V and J ends, which lost 1 base and 1 base, there was a span of 4 bases. The CDR3 consists of 13 residues. Germline V CDR1 and CDR2: LGHNT, FRNRAP. The CDR3 DNA is TGTGCTAGTGGTTTGGGGGGGAACACTGAAGCTTTCTTT. Protein: CASGLGGNTEAFF.

The chain links TRBV6-5 to TRBJ2-5, with TRBD2 identical over 11 bases. From germline, CDR1 is MNHEY and CDR2 SVGAGI. The CDR3 totals 14 residues. Trimming removed 8 bases from V and 5 bases from J; junction bases left unmatched: 7. CDR3 bases: TGTGCCAGCGGCTTAGCGGGGGGGCCGGAGACCCAGTACTTC. This gives the protein CASGLAGGPETQYF.

The chain links TRBV5-1 to TRBJ1-2; D unclear. The ends were cut back, 5 bases at V and 2 bases at J, with 4 bases in the middle. The CDR3 loop spans 11 amino acids. Germline CDR1 reads SGHRS; CDR2 reads YFSETQ. The CDR3 coding sequence is TGCGCCAGCAGAGAAAACTATGGCTACACCTTC. Its translation: CASRENYGYTF.

The gene calls are TRBV3-1 (or the pseudogene TRBV3-2) and TRBJ2-1; 9 nucleotides line up with TRBD2. Unmatched junction bases numbered 1, after V lost 3 bases and J lost 1 base. Germline loops: CDR1 LGHDT, CDR2 YNNKEL (reference sequence). There are 15 residues in the CDR3. CDR3 bases: TGTGCCAGCAGCCAGCGGGGGGGTTCCTACAATGAGCAGTTCTTC. Amino acids: CASSQRGGSYNEQFF.

The chain recombines TRBV29-1 with TRBJ2-3, with TRBD1 identical over 7 bases. V lost 4 bases, J lost 0 bases, and 1 base stayed unmatched. Germline values: CDR1 SQVTM, CDR2 ANQGSEA. The CDR3 is 13 residues long. CDR3 residues: CSVARGSTDTQYF. The DNA of the CDR3 is TGCAGCGTTGCCAGGGGGAGCACAGATACGCAGTATTTT.

The rearrangement joins TRBV7-9 to TRBJ1-1; D remains unclear. The CDR3 totals 12 residues. Per the germline V gene, CDR1 is SEHNR and CDR2 is FQNEAQ (reference sequence). Trimming pared 5 bases from V and 3 bases from J, leaving 7 bases between. This CDR3 reads CASSPTYTEAFF. CDR3 nucleotide sequence: TGTGCCAGCAGCCCCACCTACACTGAAGCTTTCTTT.

A single count supports this clone. The CDR3 region is CASSWDRGNTIYF. In nucleotides, the CDR3 is TGTGCCAGCAGCTGGGACAGGGGAAACACCATATATTTT. The chain uses TRBV7-8 and TRBJ1-3, with 8 bases matching TRBD1. Germline V gene sequence: CDR1 SGHVS, CDR2 FQNEAQ. The CDR3 covers 13 residues. The trim removed 4 bases at V and 4 bases at J, leaving 0 bases unmatched.